This passage covers 26 T cell receptor beta chains from one sample sequenced in a study of cytomegalovirus exposure and HLA in healthy donors. A multiplex PCR was run with 60 Vbeta primers and 13 Jbeta primers. Assay used: immunoSEQ multiplex PCR; TCRdb lists only in-frame clones, some missing. The profile shows about 78,000 clones, over 60% of them singletons. Sequenced input: PBMCs. These receptors were taken from a woman in her thirties or forties in good health and CMV-seropositive.

V is TRBV5-1 and J is TRBJ2-7, with 9 bases aligning to TRBD1. The V gene end was trimmed by 4 bases and the J gene end by 3 bases; junction bases not matched to a gene: 5. The germline CDR1 and CDR2 sequences are SGHRS and YFSETQ. The CDR3 sequence is 14 residues long. CDR3 loop: CASSGRQGVYEQYF. DNA of the CDR3: TGCGCCAGCAGCGGCCGACAGGGGGTCTACGAGCAGTACTTC.

The rearrangement links TRBV25-1 to TRBJ1-2, with a possible D match to TRBD1 (5 bases). Germline CDR1 and CDR2: MGHDK and SYGVNS. The CDR3 runs 12 residues. The V end lost 1 base, the J end lost 7 bases, and 7 bases lay between the germline ends. CDR3 sequence: CASSEFGAGYTF. The DNA for the CDR3 is TGTGCCAGCAGTGAATTTGGGGCTGGCTACACCTTC.

This chain joins TRBV6-5 and TRBJ2-7; 10 nucleotides align to TRBD1. This CDR3 is built from 14 residues. CDR1 and CDR2 from the germline V gene are MNHEY and SVGAGI. With V trimmed by 5 bases and J by 3 bases, 4 bases remained unmatched. In nucleotides, the CDR3 is TGTGCCAGCAGTCCCGGGACAGGGGTCTACGAGCAGTACTTC. Amino acids: CASSPGTGVYEQYF.

V is TRBV6-5 and J is TRBJ2-5, with 7 bases fitting TRBD1. Unmatched junction bases numbered 3, after V lost 0 bases and J lost 2 bases. The CDR3 is 15 residues long. Germline V gives CDR1 MNHEY, CDR2 SVGAGI. The CDR3 DNA reads as TGTGCCAGCAGTTACTCGAACAGGGGTCAAGAGACCCAGTACTTC. Protein product: CASSYSNRGQETQYF.

About this clone: Its ends do not fully match the called genes, so a read error is possible. The rearrangement joins TRBV19 to TRBJ1-2, with TRBD1 matching over 11 bases. CDR1 and CDR2 from the germline V gene are LNHDA and SQIVND (reference sequence). The CDR3 extends over 15 amino acids. CDR3 amino acids: CASSFPGQGAYGYPF. DNA for the CDR3: TGTGCCAGTAGCTTTCCCGGACAGGGGGCGTATGGCTACCCCTTC.

This rearrangement joins TRBV6-6 to TRBJ1-2; 10 positions agree with TRBD1. Germline assignment: CDR1 MNHNY and CDR2 SVGAGI (reference sequence). The CDR3 is 14 residues long. Unmatched junction bases numbered 8, after V lost 5 bases and J lost 8 bases. The CDR3 DNA reads as TGTGCCAGCAGTCCCCTCGGGACAGGGGACGGCTACACCTTC. It yields the protein CASSPLGTGDGYTF.

This clone was recorded once. The chain is built from TRBV5-1 and TRBJ1-1; no definite D call. CDR1 is SGHRS, CDR2 YFSETQ, per germline. This CDR3 comprises 14 residues. V shed 1 base and J shed 2 bases, with 9 bases lying between them. The CDR3 DNA sequence: TGCGCCAGCAGCTTGAAAGGGAGAAACACTGAAGCTTTCTTT. Protein: CASSLKGRNTEAFF.

The CDR3 protein is CASSLDREAFF. CDR3 nucleotide sequence: TGCGCCAGCAGCTTAGACAGGGAAGCTTTCTTT. The chain links TRBV5-1 to TRBJ1-1; D might be TRBD1 (6 bases). Trimming removed 2 bases at V and 8 bases at J, with 7 bases between. This CDR3 has 11 amino acids. Germline loops: CDR1 SGHRS, CDR2 YFSETQ.

The rearrangement uses TRBV6-1 and TRBJ1-1; 7 bases fit TRBD1. This CDR3 comprises 15 residues. Germline lookup yields CDR1 MNHNS and CDR2 SASEGT. V lost 5 bases and J lost 5; bases outside the gene matches: 11. The CDR3: CASSHIPGQRTEAFF. The CDR3 DNA reads as TGTGCCAGCAGTCACATACCGGGACAGAGGACTGAAGCTTTCTTT.

The DNA of the CDR3 is TGTGCCAGCAGCTGGGGACTTTGGGGGAACTCAGATACGCAGTATTTT. Its protein product is CASSWGLWGNSDTQYF. The chain employs TRBV5-5 and TRBJ2-3; D is possibly TRBD2 (6 bases). Trimming removed 3 bases from V and 4 bases from J, with 18 bases in between. The CDR3 contains 16 residues. Germline CDR1 reads SGHKS; CDR2 reads YYEKEE (reference sequence).

The chain carries TRBV27 and TRBJ1-2; the match to TRBD1 covers 8 bases. This CDR3 is 13 amino acids long. Germline V lookup: CDR1 MNHEY, CDR2 SMNVEV (reference sequence). J was trimmed by 7 bases and V by 8 bases; bases with no gene match: 9. This chain's CDR3 is CASGQGRYSGYTF. CDR3 sequence (DNA): TGTGCCAGCGGACAGGGAAGGTACTCTGGCTACACCTTC.

V gene TRBV30 combines with J gene TRBJ2-1; D is unclear. Germline CDR1 is GTSNPN and CDR2 is SVGIG (reference sequence). CDR3 length: 11 residues. The V end lost 5 bases, the J end lost 7 bases, and 9 bases lay between the germline ends. CDR3 amino acids: CAWATVNEQFF. The CDR3 DNA reads TGTGCCTGGGCCACAGTAAATGAGCAGTTCTTC.

This clone is a singleton in its sample. The rearrangement uses TRBV7-9 and TRBJ1-1, with D possibly TRBD1 on 5 matching bases. The CDR3 totals 13 residues. V gave up 6 bases and J gave up 0 bases, with 8 bases separating them. Looked up from germline, CDR1 is SEHNR and CDR2 is FQNEAQ (reference sequence). The CDR3 bases are TGTGCCAGCAGGGACACGATGAACACTGAAGCTTTCTTT. This sequence encodes CASRDTMNTEAFF.

This clone was seen a handful of times. The chain combines TRBV4-1 with TRBJ2-2, with 14 bases lining up with TRBD2. Germline CDR1 MGHRA, CDR2 YSYEKL. The V gene end was trimmed by 4 bases and the J gene end by 4 bases; junction bases not matched to a gene: 5. The CDR3 runs to 17 residues. CDR3 DNA: TGCGCCAGCAGCCCTGGGACTAGCGGGAGTGCCACCGGGGAGCTGTTTTTT. This sequence encodes CASSPGTSGSATGELFF.

This clone has a handful of counts. The gene calls are TRBV30 and TRBJ1-2; possibly TRBD1 for D (6 bases). The V gene lost 2 bases and the J gene lost 8 bases, with 12 bases spanning the gap. CDR1 is GTSNPN, CDR2 SVGIG, per germline (reference sequence). CDR3 size: 12 residues. The CDR3 region has the DNA TGTGCCTGGAGTCTACAGGGCGAAGGCTACACCTTC. As protein: CAWSLQGEGYTF.

This clone showed up just once. The chain combines TRBV7-2 with TRBJ2-7; D might be TRBD1 (6 bases). Germline values: CDR1 SGHTA, CDR2 FQGNSA. Trimming removed 4 bases from V and 0 bases from J, with 13 bases in between. This CDR3 spans 15 amino acids. The CDR3, as DNA: TGTGCCAGCAGCTCGGACAGCCTATTCTCCTACGAGCAGTACTTC. Translating gives CASSSDSLFSYEQYF.

This clone was observed a single time. The chain combines TRBV2 with TRBJ1-2; D is perhaps TRBD1 (6 bases). The CDR3 contains 15 residues. Trimming removed 6 bases at V and 5 bases at J, with 19 bases between. Germline CDR1 SNHLY, CDR2 FYNNEI. The CDR3 sequence: CASRANLQGNYGYTF. The CDR3 nucleotides read TGTGCCAGCAGGGCAAACCTACAGGGAAATTATGGCTACACCTTC.

This chain links TRBV19 with TRBJ2-7, with 10 bases identical to TRBD2. After removal of 5 bases from V and 6 bases from J, the junction contained 13 bases not matched to a gene. Germline CDR1 is LNHDA and CDR2 is SQIVND (reference sequence). The CDR3 loop spans 16 amino acids. The CDR3 nucleotides read TGTGCCAGTAGTGAGCTAGCGGGAGCGGAGTATAGCGAGCAGTACTTC. Amino acid sequence: CASSELAGAEYSEQYF. The variable domain in full, completed from reference TRBV19 and TRBJ2-7, reads DGGITQSPKYLFRKEGQNVTLSCEQNLNHDAMYWYRQDPGQGLRLIYYSQIVNDFQKGDIAEGYSVSREKKESFPLTVTSAQKNPTAFYLCASSELAGAEYSEQYFGPGTRLTVT.

The chain uses TRBV27 and TRBJ2-7; a weak D match, TRBD2 (6 bases). This CDR3 comprises 15 residues. CDR1 is MNHEY, CDR2 SMNVEV, per germline (reference sequence). With 4 bases removed from V and 3 bases from J, the gap between germline ends came to 16 bases. CDR3 coding DNA: TGTGCCAGCAGTTGGGAGGCGGGGTCAGTCTACGAGCAGTACTTC. Protein product: CASSWEAGSVYEQYF.

V gene TRBV6-1 combines with J gene TRBJ1-5; D is ambiguous. From germline, CDR1 is MNHNS and CDR2 SASEGT. V was shortened by 3 bases and J by 0 bases, with 9 bases between the two germline ends. The CDR3 has 15 residues. The CDR3 here is CASSDLGNSNQPQHF. The CDR3 bases are TGTGCCAGCAGTGATTTGGGCAATAGCAATCAGCCCCAGCATTTT.

V and J are TRBV6-5 and TRBJ2-7; 8 nucleotides agree with TRBD1. The CDR3 length is 14 residues. V lost 6 bases to trimming and J lost 4 bases; unmatched junction nucleotides: 8. Germline-derived CDR1 and CDR2 are MNHEY and SVGAGI. CDR3 loop: CASRARTGRYEQYF. DNA for the CDR3: TGTGCCAGCAGGGCAAGGACAGGGAGGTACGAGCAGTACTTC.

This chain links TRBV11-2 with TRBJ2-1; possible D gene TRBD2, 6 bases. CDR3 size: 11 residues. Trimming removed 1 base at V and 16 bases at J, with 11 bases between. CDR1 is SGHAT, CDR2 FQNNGV, per germline. DNA for the CDR3: TGTGCCAGCAGCTTAGGCCGGGGGTTTTTCTTC. It translates to CASSLGRGFFF.

This chain joins TRBV18 and TRBJ1-1; no definite D call. Germline lookup yields CDR1 KGHSH and CDR2 LQKENI. This CDR3 is built from 12 residues. Between the trimmed V and J ends, which lost 2 bases and 5 bases, there was a span of 6 bases. As DNA, the CDR3 is TGTGCCAGCTCACCAAGCCGGACTGAAGCTTTCTTT. Encoded protein: CASSPSRTEAFF. Full variable domain (remainder filled in from reference TRBV18 and TRBJ1-1): NAGVMQNPRHLVRRRGQEARLRCSPMKGHSHVYWYRQLPEEGLKFMVYLQKENIIDESGMPKERFSAEFPKEGPSILRIQQVVRGDSAAYFCASSPSRTEAFFGQGTRLTVV.

The chain recombines TRBV4-2 with TRBJ2-3, with D possibly being TRBD2 (6 bases). V shed 0 bases and J shed 3 bases, with 10 bases lying between them. This CDR3 is built from 15 residues. In germline, CDR1 is LGHNA, CDR2 YNFKEQ. CDR3 amino acids: CASSQDGGVTDTQYF. The DNA of the CDR3 is TGTGCCAGCAGCCAAGACGGGGGAGTAACAGATACGCAGTATTTT.

The genes are TRBV6-1 and TRBJ2-7; D uncertain. Germline V gene data show CDR1 as MNHNS and CDR2 as SASEGT. This CDR3 region has 12 residues. Trimming stripped 1 base from V and 6 bases from J, with 7 bases between. The CDR3 region has the DNA TGTGCCAGCAGTGAAGTTTGGAGCGAGCAGTACTTC. This encodes CASSEVWSEQYF.

The chain carries TRBV6-5 and TRBJ1-2; D not resolved. This CDR3 is 14 amino acids long. The V end was cut by 8 bases, the J end by 8 bases, with 21 bases between. Germline values: CDR1 MNHEY, CDR2 SVGAGI. CDR3 in DNA: TGTGCCAGCGGGTTCAAGAATAGCCCGTGGGGCTACACCTTC. As protein: CASGFKNSPWGYTF.